This T cell receptor (beta chain) was found in a study of blood T cell repertoires in COVID-19. Study-wide background: Some COVID-19 samples were acute and others convalescent; all came from the United States, Italy and Spain. T cells, B-cell-depleted T cells, or PBMCs provided the cDNA or gDNA that served as material.

The CDR3 contains 13 residues. Per the germline V gene, CDR1 is LNHDA and CDR2 is SQIVND (reference sequence). Trimming took 3 bases from V and 9 from J, leaving 14 bases between them. In the authors' methods: Using reference gene primer amplification, nucleated cell counts were estimated. Clones were sequenced by immunoSEQ multiplex PCR, and TCRdb holds only the in-frame ones, with some missing. V and J calls and clone size are given by that table; D and trimming were obtained from the DNA. The repertoire holds some 140,000 clones, with 70% to 80% as singletons. The gene calls are TRBV19 and TRBJ1-2; D unresolved. Sequenced: peripheral blood. The clonotype comes from a man between 60 and 75 years old with acute or convalescent COVID-19. The CDR3 is CASSIPAPHSYTF. CDR3 DNA: TGTGCCAGTAGTATTCCCGCCCCTCACAGCTACACCTTC.